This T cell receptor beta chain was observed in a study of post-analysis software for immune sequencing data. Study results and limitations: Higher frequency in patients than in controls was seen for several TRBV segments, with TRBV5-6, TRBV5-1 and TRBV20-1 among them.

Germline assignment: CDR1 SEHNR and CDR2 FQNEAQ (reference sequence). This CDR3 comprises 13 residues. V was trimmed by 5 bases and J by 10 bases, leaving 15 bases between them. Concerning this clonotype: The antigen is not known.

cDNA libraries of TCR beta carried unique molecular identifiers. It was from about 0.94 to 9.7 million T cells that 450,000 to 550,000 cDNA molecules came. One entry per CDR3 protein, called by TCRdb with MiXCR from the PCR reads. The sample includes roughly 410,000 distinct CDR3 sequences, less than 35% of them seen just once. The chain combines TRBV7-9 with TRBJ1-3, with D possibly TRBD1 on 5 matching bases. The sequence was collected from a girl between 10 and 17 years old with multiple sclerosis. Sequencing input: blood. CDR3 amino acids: CASSPSTHRTIYF. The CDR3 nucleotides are TGTGCCAGCAGCCCCTCAACCCACAGGACCATATATTTT.